The 23 T cell receptor beta chains below come from one sample, sequenced in a study of blood T cell repertoires in COVID-19. Libraries were prepared by immunoSEQ multiplex PCR; TCRdb keeps only in-frame clonotypes and omits some of them. The repertoire consists of about 250,000 clones, with 65% to 85% occurring once and the leading ten covering more than 5.5%. Sequencing input: peripheral blood. These receptors were obtained from a human donor in a cohort sampled during active COVID-19.

This chain uses TRBV6-4 with TRBJ2-7; 7 bases line up with TRBD2. J lost 2 bases, V lost 8 bases, and 24 bases had no gene match. The CDR3 runs 19 residues. Looked up from germline, CDR1 is MRHNA and CDR2 is SNTAGT. The CDR3 nucleotides read TGTGCCAGCCCCCGAGCTCTCCTCGTCGGGAGGTTCTCTACCTACGAGCAGTACTTC. Protein product: CASPRALLVGRFSTYEQYF.

The chain has TRBV27 and TRBJ2-3; TRBD2 aligns across 7 bases. The CDR3 covers 17 residues. After removal of 2 bases from V and 0 bases from J, the junction contained 8 bases not matched to a gene. From germline, CDR1 is MNHEY and CDR2 SMNVEV (reference sequence). CDR3 in amino acids: CASSLKALAASTDTQYF. The DNA of the CDR3 is TGTGCCAGCAGTTTAAAGGCCCTAGCGGCTAGCACAGATACGCAGTATTTT.

The V call is TRBV27, the J call TRBJ2-7; 11 bases are shared with TRBD2. The CDR3 has 15 residues. CDR1 and CDR2 (germline): MNHEY, SMNVEV (reference sequence). The V gene end was trimmed by 5 bases and the J gene end by 6 bases; junction bases not matched to a gene: 9. This chain's CDR3 is CASSVAGGPSGEQYF. In DNA form, the CDR3 reads TGTGCCAGCAGTGTAGCGGGAGGGCCTTCTGGCGAGCAGTACTTC.

This clone was counted a single time. V and J are TRBV5-5 and TRBJ1-2; D is ambiguous. CDR1 and CDR2 (germline): SGHKS, YYEKEE (reference sequence). Trimming took off 0 bases at V and 6 bases at J, with 6 bases between the two ends. CDR3 length: 12 residues. CDR3: CASSLAEDGYTF. The CDR3 nucleotides read TGTGCCAGCAGCTTGGCAGAAGATGGCTACACCTTC.

This chain links TRBV4-1 with TRBJ2-2; D possibly corresponds to TRBD2 (6 bases). This CDR3 contains 16 residues. The germline CDR1 and CDR2 sequences are MGHRA and YSYEKL. V was shortened by 1 base and J by 3 bases, with 12 bases between the two germline ends. In DNA, the CDR3 is TGCGCCAGCAGCCAAGGAAGGAGGGCCCACACCGGGGAGCTGTTTTTT. Amino acids: CASSQGRRAHTGELFF.

J is TRBJ1-1 and V is TRBV4-1, with 9 bases matching TRBD1. This CDR3 is built from 14 residues. V trimming: 4 bases; J trimming: 5 bases; junction bases outside the gene matches: 5. The germline gives CDR1 MGHRA, CDR2 YSYEKL. CDR3 region: CASSLSQGATEAFF. The CDR3 DNA follows: TGCGCCAGCAGCCTCTCACAGGGGGCTACTGAAGCTTTCTTT.

The rearrangement joins TRBV27 to TRBJ2-1; 10 bases are a match to TRBD2. Germline V gives CDR1 MNHEY, CDR2 SMNVEV (reference sequence). CDR3 length: 16 residues. Trimming took 6 bases from V and 5 from J; bases not matched to a gene: 10. CDR3 coding DNA: TGTGCCAGCAGCCGTTTAGCGGGGGGATTTCACAATGAGCAGTTCTTC. As protein: CASSRLAGGFHNEQFF.

The rearrangement uses TRBV7-2 and TRBJ2-1, with 7 bases fitting TRBD2. Germline CDR1 is SGHTA and CDR2 is FQGNSA. The V gene end was trimmed by 0 bases and the J gene end by 6 bases; junction bases not matched to a gene: 5. The CDR3 contains 15 residues. The CDR3 DNA is TGTGCCAGCAGCTTAGCCGGGACTAACTTCAATGAGCAGTTCTTC. Protein product: CASSLAGTNFNEQFF.

This clone occurred once. This chain joins TRBV10-1 and TRBJ2-3; tentatively, D is TRBD2 (6 bases). This CDR3 is 13 amino acids long. Trimming took 6 bases from V and 5 from J, leaving 12 bases between them. The germline V gene has CDR1 WNHNN and CDR2 SYGVQD (reference sequence). CDR3: CASSEDGGDTQYF. As DNA, the CDR3 is TGCGCCAGCAGCGAGGACGGGGGAGATACGCAGTATTTT.

The V gene is TRBV6-6, the J gene TRBJ2-1; 7 bases fit TRBD2. The CDR3 extends over 17 amino acids. The V and J ends lost 5 bases and 2 bases, in that order; junction bases with no gene match: 12. Germline CDR1 reads MNHNY; CDR2 reads SVGAGI (reference sequence). The CDR3 is CASSPELREAPYNEQFF. The CDR3 DNA is TGTGCCAGCAGTCCCGAGCTCCGGGAGGCCCCCTACAATGAGCAGTTCTTC.

DNA of the CDR3: TGTGCCAGCGGGACAGGGAGGAACACTGAAGCTTTCTTT. Amino acids: CASGTGRNTEAFF. The chain combines TRBV7-3 with TRBJ1-1; 9 bases line up with TRBD1. Germline CDR1 is SGHTA and CDR2 is FQGTGA. J gave up 1 base and V 8 bases, and 2 bases lay outside the gene matches. The CDR3 length is 13 residues.

The rearrangement links TRBV3-1 (or the pseudogene TRBV3-2) to TRBJ2-5; no reliable D call. The V and J ends lost 7 bases and 5 bases respectively, with 8 bases between them. CDR3 length equals 11 residues. The germline gives CDR1 LGHDT, CDR2 YNNKEL (reference sequence). The CDR3 DNA follows: TGTGCCAGCATGCTCGGGGAGACCCAGTACTTC. It encodes CASMLGETQYF.

The chain recombines TRBV6-5 with TRBJ1-1, with TRBD1 matching 7 bases. The CDR3 is 11 amino acids. Looked up from germline, CDR1 is MNHEY and CDR2 is SVGAGI. Trimming took 4 bases from V and 10 from J; bases not matched to a gene: 3. In nucleotides, the CDR3 is TGTGCCAGCAGTTTCAGGGGGGCAGCTTTCTTT. This translates into CASSFRGAAFF.

This clone has more than one count but fewer than ten. V usage is TRBV5-6 and J usage is TRBJ2-1; 11 bases are shared with TRBD2. CDR1 SGHDT and CDR2 YYEEEE come from the germline V gene. Unmatched junction bases numbered 0, after V lost 0 bases and J lost 4 bases. The CDR3 sequence is 15 residues long. The CDR3: CASSLGLAGYNEQFF. The CDR3 region has the DNA TGTGCCAGCAGCTTGGGACTAGCGGGGTACAATGAGCAGTTCTTC.

The chain links TRBV6-1 to TRBJ1-6, with 7 bases fitting TRBD1. After removal of 4 bases from V and 7 bases from J, the junction contained 16 bases not matched to a gene. The CDR3 loop spans 18 amino acids. In germline, CDR1 is MNHNS, CDR2 SASEGT. The CDR3 bases are TGTGCCAGCAGTGCTTTTTTGATATCCGGGACAGAAAATTCACCCCTCCACTTT. Encoded protein: CASSAFLISGTENSPLHF.

The chain uses TRBV3-1 (or the pseudogene TRBV3-2) and TRBJ2-3, with D possibly being TRBD2 (7 bases). The V and J ends lost 1 base and 4 bases respectively, with 15 bases between them. This CDR3 comprises 16 residues. Per germline, CDR1 LGHDT and CDR2 YNNKEL (reference sequence). As DNA, the CDR3 is TGTGCCAGCAGCCAAGCGGCGAGGGGGGGGCCAGATACGCAGTATTTT. As protein: CASSQAARGGPDTQYF.

The chain uses TRBV6-5 and TRBJ2-7, with D possibly TRBD2 on 6 matching bases. The CDR3 is 13 amino acids. Germline V gives CDR1 MNHEY, CDR2 SVGAGI. V was trimmed by 6 bases and J by 7 bases, leaving 16 bases between them. CDR3 sequence: CASSPGTSREQYF. The CDR3 nucleotides read TGTGCCAGCAGCCCCGGGACTTCCCGGGAGCAGTACTTC.

This rearrangement joins TRBV3-1 (or the pseudogene TRBV3-2) to TRBJ2-1; TRBD2 agrees at 11 bases. This CDR3 is 17 amino acids long. CDR1 LGHDT and CDR2 YNNKEL come from the germline V gene (reference sequence). J lost 9 bases, V lost 0 bases, and 10 bases had no gene match. The CDR3 here is CASSQDLGTSGEAEQFF. The CDR3 DNA reads as TGTGCCAGCAGCCAAGATCTTGGGACTAGCGGAGAAGCTGAGCAGTTCTTC.

The chain has TRBV7-9 and TRBJ2-3, with D possibly TRBD2 on 5 matching bases. The CDR3 runs to 16 residues. V was clipped by 8 bases and J by 2 bases, with 20 bases between them. The V gene's germline CDR1 is SEHNR and CDR2 FQNEAQ (reference sequence). The CDR3 region is CASSEKRELNTDTQYF. For the CDR3, the DNA is TGTGCCAGCTCCGAAAAGAGGGAACTTAACACAGATACGCAGTATTTT.

The chain recombines TRBV30 with TRBJ1-6; a weak D match, TRBD1 (5 bases). V gave up 5 bases and J gave up 0 bases, with 5 bases separating them. The CDR3 is 13 residues long. Germline V gives CDR1 GTSNPN, CDR2 SVGIG (reference sequence). The chain's CDR3 is CAWGASYNSPLHF. Written as DNA, the CDR3 is TGTGCCTGGGGGGCCTCCTATAATTCACCCCTCCACTTT.

The chain has TRBV18 and TRBJ2-7, with 8 nucleotides matching TRBD1. The V gene end was trimmed by 3 bases and the J gene end by 4 bases; junction bases not matched to a gene: 8. The length of the CDR3 is 15 residues. Per the germline V gene, CDR1 is KGHSH and CDR2 is LQKENI. The CDR3 nucleotides are TGTGCCAGCTCACCGACCCGACAGGGGTCGTACGAGCAGTACTTC. Translating it yields CASSPTRQGSYEQYF.

The chain joins TRBV10-3 to TRBJ2-2, with TRBD2 matching over 9 bases. The J segment lost 2 bases and the V segment lost 8 bases, leaving 21 bases of the junction unmatched. The CDR3 is 20 amino acids. Germline assignment: CDR1 ENHRY and CDR2 SYGVKD. The CDR3 nucleotides read TGTGCCATCGGAACCAAAATAGGGCTAGCGGGGCCCATAAACACCGGGGAGCTGTTTTTT. It codes for CAIGTKIGLAGPINTGELFF.

V is TRBV19 and J is TRBJ2-7; 8 bases are a match to TRBD1. The V gene's germline CDR1 is LNHDA and CDR2 SQIVND (reference sequence). The CDR3 totals 13 residues. The ends lost 10 bases at V and 9 bases at J; junction bases unmatched: 14. This CDR3 reads CATADRADAVQYF. Written as DNA, the CDR3 is TGTGCCACCGCGGACAGGGCCGATGCTGTGCAGTACTTC.